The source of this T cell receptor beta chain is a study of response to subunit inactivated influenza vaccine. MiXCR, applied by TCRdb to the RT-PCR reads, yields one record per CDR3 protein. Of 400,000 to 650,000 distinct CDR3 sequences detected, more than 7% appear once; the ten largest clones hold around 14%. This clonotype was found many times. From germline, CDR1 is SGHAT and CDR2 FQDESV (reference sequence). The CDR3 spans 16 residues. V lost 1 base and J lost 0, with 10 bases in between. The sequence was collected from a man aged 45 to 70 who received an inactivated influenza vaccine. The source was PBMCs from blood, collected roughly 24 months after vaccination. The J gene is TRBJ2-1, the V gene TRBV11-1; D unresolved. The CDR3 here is CASSLEGFNSYNEQFF. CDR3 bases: TGTGCCAGCAGCTTAGAGGGTTTCAACTCCTACAATGAGCAGTTCTTC.